This T cell receptor beta chain stems from a study of blood T cell repertoires in COVID-19. Study overall: In each case, the material was cDNA or gDNA derived from T cells, B-cell-depleted T cells, or PBMCs.

How the authors handled the data: How many nucleated cells were present was estimated from reference gene primer amplification. This table comes from immunoSEQ multiplex PCR, and its TCRdb copy is limited to in-frame clones, with some not included. V, J and clone size are taken as reported in that table, and D and trimming were inferred from the DNA itself. This table holds about 200,000 clones, approximately 81% found once. Trimming cost V 0 bases and J 5 bases, with 8 bases left between them. Per the germline V gene, CDR1 is KGHSH and CDR2 is LQKENI. The CDR3 spans 14 residues. This receptor was identified in a woman over 75 with acute or convalescent COVID-19. Input material: peripheral blood. J is TRBJ2-1 and V is TRBV18; D gene ambiguous. Here the CDR3 DNA reads TGTGCCAGCTCACCACCGTACGCGGACAATGAGCAGTTCTTC. Translated, it gives CASSPPYADNEQFF.